This T cell receptor beta chain appears in the sequencing data of a study of blood T cell repertoires in COVID-19. Background on the study: Samples representing acute and convalescent COVID-19 were sourced from the United States, Italy and Spain.

As processed by the authors: Nucleated cell number was recorded as an estimate derived from reference gene primer amplification. Using immunoSEQ multiplex PCR, the repertoire was profiled, and TCRdb retains in-frame clones only, with some absent. The V and J calls and clone size are taken from that table; D and trimming were inferred from the DNA. The sample has over 120,000 clones, over 80% seen once. Material: PBMCs or T cells enriched from blood (not recorded which). The receptor was derived from a man in his 60s who had recovered from COVID-19.

The CDR3 region is CASSSEKDGGYAFF. In DNA form, the CDR3 reads TGTGCCAGCAGCTCTGAAAAAGACGGGGGTTATGCTTTCTTT. The chain combines TRBV11-3 with TRBJ1-1, with D possibly being TRBD1 (5 bases). The CDR3 consists of 14 residues. V was pared by 4 bases and J by 11 bases, with 20 bases between. The V gene's germline CDR1 is SGHNT and CDR2 YENEEA.